These T cell receptor beta chains were read from a single sample in a study of blood T cell repertoires in COVID-19. TCRdb's table, derived via immunoSEQ multiplex PCR, lists solely in-frame clones and lacks some. Of about 270,000 clones detected, around 93% appear once; the ten largest clones hold 2.8%. Sequencing was performed on PBMCs or T cells enriched from blood (not recorded which). The source is a man aged 40-55 years who had been exposed to COVID-19. CDR3s include the opening cysteine and the closing phenylalanine or tryptophan. Each record gives: J gene, clone size, D gene, V gene, CDR3 protein, CDR3 DNA. A D gene is named only where the DNA matches it firmly. Clone size, where shown, is once, few, many, or a class for clones that have expanded.

>TRBJ1-1|NA|NA|TRBV28
CASSLVQDDTEAFF
TGTGCCAGCAGTTTGGTACAGGACGACACTGAAGCTTTCTTT
>TRBJ1-2|NA|NA|TRBV6-5
CASSNVGGYGYTF
TGTGCCAGCAGCAATGTGGGGGGCTATGGCTACACCTTC
>TRBJ1-5|NA|NA|TRBV24-1
CATSDDGTHDQPQHF
TGTGCCACCAGTGACGACGGGACACATGATCAGCCCCAGCATTTT
>TRBJ1-2|NA|NA|TRBV5-4
CASSPTTGFDGYTF
TGTGCCAGCAGCCCGACCACAGGGTTCGACGGCTACACCTTC
>TRBJ2-3|NA|NA|TRBV9
CASSVGGKRTDTQYF
TGTGCCAGCAGCGTAGGAGGCAAGCGCACAGATACGCAGTATTTT
>TRBJ2-7|few|NA|TRBV3-1/TRBV3-2
CASSPLYSPGDEQYF
TGTGCCAGCAGCCCCCTATACAGTCCAGGGGACGAGCAGTACTTC
>TRBJ2-7|NA|TRBD1|TRBV28
CASSPPGTGGYEQYF
TGTGCCAGCAGCCCACCCGGGACAGGGGGTTACGAGCAGTACTTC
>TRBJ1-1|NA|NA|TRBV27
CASTLVFGAEAFF
TGTGCCAGCACCCTAGTTTTCGGGGCTGAAGCTTTCTTT
>TRBJ2-1|NA|TRBD2|TRBV4-1
CASSRGGIAGDGRNEQFF
TGCGCCAGCAGCCGGGGGGGTATAGCGGGAGACGGAAGGAATGAGCAGTTCTTC
>TRBJ2-5|NA|NA|TRBV10-3
CAISARAGTGGETQYF
TGTGCCATCAGTGCCCGGGCGGGAACTGGTGGGGAGACCCAGTACTTC
>TRBJ2-1|NA|NA|TRBV6-5
CASSLDFNEQFF
TGTGCCAGCAGTCTGGACTTCAATGAGCAGTTCTTC
>TRBJ1-1|once|NA|TRBV27
CASRGRQALNTEAFF
TGTGCCAGCAGGGGGAGACAGGCGTTGAACACTGAAGCTTTCTTT
>TRBJ1-4|NA|NA|TRBV5-4
CASSDGQSNEKLFF
TGTGCCAGCAGCGACGGACAGTCTAATGAAAAACTGTTTTTT
>TRBJ2-3|NA|TRBD2|TRBV11-3
CASSLTSGSKTDTQYF
TGTGCCAGCAGCCTCACTAGCGGGAGTAAAACAGATACGCAGTATTTT
>TRBJ1-5|NA|NA|TRBV10-3
CAISESGNQPQHF
TGTGCCATCAGTGAGTCCGGCAATCAGCCCCAGCATTTT
>TRBJ2-4|NA|NA|TRBV28
CASSLGQQNIQYF
TGTGCCAGCAGTTTAGGACAGCAAAACATTCAGTACTTC
>TRBJ1-4|NA|NA|TRBV5-1
CASSSGGGNEKLFF
TGCGCCAGCAGCTCAGGAGGAGGAAATGAAAAACTGTTTTTT
>TRBJ2-5|NA|NA|TRBV19
CASSITGTRQETQYF
TGTGCCAGTAGTATTACCGGGACAAGACAAGAGACCCAGTACTTC
>TRBJ1-1|NA|NA|TRBV6-4
CASSVARNTEAFF
TGTGCCAGCAGTGTCGCGCGGAACACTGAAGCTTTCTTT
>TRBJ1-1|few|NA|TRBV5-6
CASSLRGTEAFF
TGTGCCAGCAGCTTGCGGGGAACTGAAGCTTTCTTT
>TRBJ1-4|NA|TRBD1|TRBV6-5
CASSYSTGQGNEKLFF
TGTGCCAGCAGTTACTCGACAGGACAGGGAAATGAAAAACTGTTTTTT
>TRBJ2-1|NA|NA|TRBV7-6
CASSLNSGWNEQFF
TGTGCCAGCAGCTTAAATTCAGGGTGGAATGAGCAGTTCTTC
>TRBJ2-1|NA|TRBD1|TRBV5-1
CASSLRFGQGSYNEQFF
TGCGCCAGCAGCTTACGTTTCGGACAGGGGTCCTACAATGAGCAGTTCTTC
>TRBJ1-2|NA|TRBD1|TRBV11-2
CASSLTGQGSGYTF
TGTGCCAGCAGCTTGACCGGACAGGGAAGTGGCTACACCTTC
>TRBJ2-2|NA|NA|TRBV15
CATSPRGPGNTGELFF
TGTGCCACCAGCCCGCGGGGGCCAGGCAACACCGGGGAGCTGTTTTTT
>TRBJ2-7|NA|NA|TRBV28
CASTDPDRPYEQYF
TGTGCCAGCACCGACCCCGACAGGCCCTACGAGCAGTACTTC
>TRBJ1-2|NA|TRBD1|TRBV19
CASSKTGTGAHGYTF
TGTGCCAGTAGTAAAACCGGGACAGGGGCCCATGGCTACACCTTC
>TRBJ2-1|few|TRBD1|TRBV7-3
CASSNSDRGFGEQFF
TGTGCCAGCAGCAACTCGGACAGGGGTTTTGGTGAGCAGTTCTTC
>TRBJ2-3|NA|TRBD2|TRBV7-3
CASSLLGSSGSTDTQYF
TGTGCCAGCAGCTTATTAGGCTCTAGCGGTAGCACAGATACGCAGTATTTT
>TRBJ2-5|NA|TRBD2|TRBV27
CASSRLAGKETQYF
TGTGCCAGCAGTCGACTAGCGGGGAAGGAGACCCAGTACTTC
>TRBJ1-5|NA|NA|TRBV7-9
CASSLGGGQPQHF
TGTGCCAGCAGCTTGGGGGGTGGACAGCCCCAGCATTTT
>TRBJ1-5|NA|NA|TRBV4-2
CASSHHDSSNQPQHF
TGTGCCAGCAGCCATCACGACTCTAGCAATCAGCCCCAGCATTTT
>TRBJ1-2|NA|NA|TRBV18
CASSPGDYGYTF
TGTGCCAGCTCACCAGGAGACTATGGCTACACCTTC
>TRBJ1-2|NA|NA|TRBV6-2/TRBV6-3
CASSRPGRNYGYTF
TGTGCCAGCAGTAGACCGGGGAGGAACTATGGCTACACCTTC
>TRBJ1-4|NA|TRBD1|TRBV29-1
CSVGTDATNEKLFF
TGCAGCGTGGGGACAGATGCAACTAATGAAAAACTGTTTTTT
>TRBJ2-2|NA|TRBD1|TRBV4-1
CASRRTGTGVTGELFF
TGCGCCAGCAGGCGCACCGGGACAGGCGTCACCGGGGAGCTGTTTTTT
>TRBJ2-2|once|NA|TRBV10-2
CASRAPEGYTGELFF
TGCGCCAGCAGGGCTCCGGAGGGTTACACCGGGGAGCTGTTTTTT
>TRBJ2-3|NA|NA|TRBV27
CASKGLAGSTDTQYF
TGTGCCAGCAAAGGGTTGGCGGGTAGCACAGATACGCAGTATTTT
>TRBJ2-2|NA|TRBD2|TRBV28
CASSLSGLAGGTGELFF
TGTGCCAGCAGTTTATCCGGACTAGCGGGAGGCACCGGGGAGCTGTTTTTT
>TRBJ2-3|NA|NA|TRBV20-1
CSAQLVNTQYF
TGCAGTGCCCAGCTAGTGAATACGCAGTATTTT